A selection of T cell receptor beta chains follows, all from one sample in a study of blood T cell repertoires in COVID-19. Produced via immunoSEQ multiplex PCR; TCRdb's table is partial and in-frame only. The repertoire holds roughly 280,000 clones, with less than 85% as singletons. Material for sequencing was peripheral blood. These receptors originate from a man in his sixties who had recovered from COVID-19. The conserved cysteine and the conserved F or W are not part of the CDR3 here. Clone size is shown for a subset of rows, as once, few, many or a class of expanded clone.

clone size	V gene	J gene	CDR3 protein
NA	TRBV11-3	TRBJ2-1	ASSLELAGGNNEQF
NA	TRBV5-8	TRBJ1-3	ASSLVSSGNTIY
NA	TRBV27	TRBJ1-2	ASSFYRGQIYGYT
once	TRBV27	TRBJ2-6	ASSRAISGANVLT
NA	TRBV7-9	TRBJ2-7	ASSVLRSGGATYEQY
NA	TRBV6-1	TRBJ2-3	ASSEGGGYTDTQY
once	TRBV19	TRBJ2-7	ASSTGGTQSYEQY
once	TRBV15	TRBJ1-2	ATSRGQGNYGYT
NA	TRBV7-2	TRBJ1-1	ASSTRQGRNTEAF
NA	TRBV5-4	TRBJ2-1	ASSSGLAGAFYNEQF
once	TRBV2	TRBJ2-7	ASSEFATWGLREGEQY
NA	TRBV28	TRBJ1-4	ASSSMGQGRGEKLF
once	TRBV14	TRBJ2-7	ASSLWTGGYEQY
NA	TRBV24-1	TRBJ1-5	ATSDPGSDQPQH
NA	TRBV10-3	TRBJ2-7	AHSGTGGYEQY
NA	TRBV29-1	TRBJ2-7	SAKQGSGYEQY
NA	TRBV7-9	TRBJ1-5	ASSFGNRDQPQH
NA	TRBV3-1/TRBV3-2	TRBJ2-2	ASSHSGATGELF
NA	TRBV4-1	TRBJ2-7	ASSQDTGLAPEQY
NA	TRBV28	TRBJ2-7	ASSKTSGGAYEQY
NA	TRBV15	TRBJ1-4	ATSRAVNEKLF
NA	TRBV5-6	TRBJ2-7	ASSPSASRSYEQY